This is a list of T cell receptor beta chains from one sample in a study of T cell responses to AZD1222 COVID-19 vaccine. Profiling relied on immunoSEQ multiplex PCR, and the TCRdb table lists in-frame clones only, not all of them. The table includes around 150,000 clones, 84% detected once. Sequenced here: peripheral blood, sampled on day 0 of AZD1222 vaccination. Receptors originate from an adult in good health. The conserved cysteine and the conserved F or W are not part of the CDR3 here.

v_gene,CDR3aa
TRBV25-1,ASSWTGSLYNEQF
TRBV10-3,ATLTSGRNTGELF
TRBV7-2,ASSLAEYQPQH
TRBV18,ASSSQAGAAKNIQY
TRBV28,ASSLPPAETQY
TRBV28,ASSFSAGGTGELF
TRBV15,ATSKPGLTNEKLF
TRBV5-1,ASSLGQGSLAGANVLT
TRBV4-2,ASSQDLTGGNYGYT
TRBV3-1/TRBV3-2,ASSPTQKDYGNTIY
TRBV6-5,ASSATLQGRAF
TRBV7-3,ASSSNRGPNTEAF
TRBV27,ASSSGAGVTLGYT
TRBV28,ASRNWDTRGTEAF
TRBV11-3,ASSLPTVPGELF
TRBV7-9,ASSLGGRAGEFYEQY
TRBV9,ASSVGYPNSPLH
TRBV5-1,ASRDSFTEAF
TRBV7-9,ASSLGQYEETQY
TRBV3-1/TRBV3-2,ASSLGRRNTEAF
TRBV19,ARSSGTGREPQH
TRBV5-6,ASSFLPGQGDEKLF
TRBV19,ASTRGRAKGGSGANVLT
TRBV10-3,AIHRPGAGELF
TRBV7-3,ASSRDRGDIQY
TRBV12-3/TRBV12-4,ASTWELGQPQH
TRBV2,ASSFGGAQNEKLF
TRBV5-4,ASSSPSGGMINYGYT
TRBV28,ASSLESYGYT
TRBV7-3,ASSLTVSGGHGDTQY
TRBV20-1,SARGVRGYT
TRBV6-6,ASSYSRQGWEKLF
TRBV5-4,ASSLDAGGNTEAF
TRBV5-1,ASSLEGGGNQPQH
TRBV7-6,ASSLYGDEQY